This T cell receptor beta chain was profiled in a study of cytomegalovirus exposure and HLA in healthy donors. General study findings and limits: Equally common other TCR beta chains were less clonally expanded than HLA-associated ones, a later analysis found. Most TCR beta V segments were productive about 90% or about 30% of the time in an earlier analysis.

The PCR used 60 Vbeta and 13 Jbeta primers. Only in-frame clones appear in the TCRdb table, and some are missing; sequencing was by immunoSEQ multiplex PCR. The table has about 160,000 clones, approximately 79% seen once. A note on this clone: As yet, its antigen is unknown. A junction end diverges from the germline sequence, so it may reflect a read error.

The CDR3 spans 16 residues. Germline lookup yields CDR1 SEHNR and CDR2 FQNEAQ (reference sequence). What was sequenced was PBMCs. The TCR was taken from a man aged 35-49 years in good health and CMV-seronegative. The chain combines TRBV7-9 with TRBJ1-3; D perhaps matches TRBD1 (5 bases). CDR3 loop: CSSSRDLRGSGNTIYF. The DNA of the CDR3 is TGTTCCAGCAGCCGGGACTTACGGGGCTCTGGAAACACCATATATTTT.